The 6 T cell receptor beta chains presented below share a single source sample, sequenced in a study of brain metastases from non-small cell lung cancer. Assay used: immunoSEQ multiplex PCR; TCRdb lists only in-frame clones, some missing. The sample consists of fewer than 3,000 clones, about four fifths of them appearing once. Material: primary lung tumor tissue. These receptors came from a donor over 35 with non-small cell lung cancer.

Turning to this clone: Mismatch with germline at one junction end may stem from a read error. This sequence joins TRBV29-1 and TRBJ2-2; 7 positions match TRBD1. This CDR3 region has 15 residues. Per germline, CDR1 SQVTM and CDR2 ANQGSEA. CDR3 protein: CSVAGTEAGTEELFF. The CDR3, as DNA: TGCAGCGTCGCCGGGACAGAGGCTGGTACCGAGGAGCTGTTTTTT.

The V and J genes are TRBV6-2 or TRBV6-3 and TRBJ1-5; D not resolved. The V gene lost 5 bases and the J gene lost 0 bases, with 8 bases spanning the gap. Per the germline V gene, CDR1 is MNHEY and CDR2 is SVGEGT. The CDR3 is 14 amino acids. The CDR3 coding sequence is TGTGCCAGCAGTACGGTTTATAGCAATCAGCCCCAGCATTTT. Amino acids: CASSTVYSNQPQHF.

This chain joins TRBV5-1 and TRBJ1-4; D remains ambiguous. CDR1 is SGHRS, CDR2 YFSETQ, per germline. The CDR3 sequence is 16 residues long. Trimming took off 4 bases at V and 0 bases at J, with 13 bases between the two ends. CDR3 in amino acids: CASSPTTGATNEKLFF. The CDR3 DNA reads as TGCGCCAGCAGCCCGACCACCGGGGCAACTAATGAAAAACTGTTTTTT.

CDR3 bases: TGTGCCAGCATGGGGAGGGGGGAAACCTATGGCTACACCTTC. As protein: CASMGRGETYGYTF. The chain links TRBV27 to TRBJ1-2; a possible D gene is TRBD1 (6 bases). Germline CDR1 and CDR2: MNHEY and SMNVEV (reference sequence). The CDR3 consists of 14 residues. Trimming took 7 bases from V and 4 from J, leaving 16 bases between them.

CDR3 nucleotides: TGTGCCAGCTCAGCCAGATCCACAGATACGCAGTATTTT. Translated: CASSARSTDTQYF. J is TRBJ2-3 and V is TRBV18; the D is unclear. V gave up 5 bases and J gave up 2 bases, with 8 bases separating them. CDR3 length: 13 residues. Germline CDR1 KGHSH, CDR2 LQKENI.

The chain joins TRBV19 to TRBJ1-5, with TRBD1 identical over 10 bases. The junction had 12 bases not matched to a gene; V was cut back by 2 bases and J by 5 bases. Germline lookup yields CDR1 LNHDA and CDR2 SQIVND (reference sequence). The CDR3 is 18 amino acids. This CDR3 is CASSISGTGDSLYQPQHF. CDR3 coding DNA: TGTGCCAGTAGTATATCCGGGACAGGGGATAGCCTTTATCAGCCCCAGCATTTT.